The 17 T cell receptor beta chains given below trace back to one sample, sequenced in a study of T cells in Graves' hyperthyroidism and ophthalmopathy. It was RNA transcripts that yielded the amplified TCR beta CDR3 regions. HTBI primers were the set used in a first-round RT-PCR of the TCR CDR3. TCRdb ran MiXCR on the multiplex PCR reads and lists one entry per CDR3 protein. The sample holds 300,000 or so distinct CDR3 sequences; 15% to 20% are singletons and the top ten take about 49%. The sample was blood. The source of these receptors is a woman aged 50 to 60 with Graves' hyperthyroidism.

The chain joins TRBV2 to TRBJ2-3, with a weak D call TRBD1 (6 bases). This CDR3 contains 13 residues. V was clipped by 8 bases and J by 0 bases, with 9 bases between them. Per the germline V gene, CDR1 is SNHLY and CDR2 is FYNNEI. In DNA form, the CDR3 reads TGTGCCAGCCCACAGGGTAGCACAGATACGCAGTATTTT. It specifies CASPQGSTDTQYF.

This clonotype turned up a few times. At one end, the junction sequence differs from germline, possibly due to a read error. This rearrangement joins TRBV7-7 to TRBJ2-2; 8 bases match TRBD1. CDR3 length: 15 amino acids. Germline values: CDR1 SSHAT, CDR2 FNYEAQ (reference sequence). The CDR3 reads CASSLATGDTGELFF. The CDR3, as DNA: TGTGCTAGCAGCTTAGCGACAGGGGACACCGGGGAGCTGTTTTTT.

Details on this clonotype: As the CDR3 is not closed by the conserved phenylalanine or tryptophan, this likely results from a read error. The V and J genes are TRBV4-1 and TRBJ2-1; 7 bases are a match to TRBD1. Per the germline V gene, CDR1 is MGHRA and CDR2 is YSYEKL. Trimming took 4 bases from V and 0 from J; bases not matched to a gene: 6. The CDR3 spans 16 residues. The CDR3 DNA reads TGCGCCAGCAGCCCCCTGGGGGACAGCTCCTACAATGAGCAGTTCTCC. Encoded protein: CASSPLGDSSYNEQFS.

This clonotype was observed many times. The chain carries TRBV10-3 and TRBJ2-1; D remains unclear. With 3 bases removed from V and 4 bases from J, the gap between germline ends came to 7 bases. Germline CDR1 ENHRY, CDR2 SYGVKD. The CDR3 has 13 residues. The CDR3 DNA is TGTGCCATCAGTGAAGAACAGTACAATGAGCAGTTCTTC. Residues: CAISEEQYNEQFF.

The sample holds many counts of this clonotype. The rearrangement uses TRBV19 and TRBJ2-3; TRBD2 agrees at 7 bases. The length of the CDR3 is 15 residues. CDR1 and CDR2 (germline): LNHDA, SQIVND (reference sequence). Trimming at V came to 7 bases and at J to 0 bases, leaving 7 bases not matched to a gene. The CDR3 DNA follows: TGTGCCAGTACCGCTAGCGGAGCTAGCACAGATACGCAGTATTTT. Its translation: CASTASGASTDTQYF.

Only a few counts were recorded for this clonotype. This chain joins TRBV19 and TRBJ1-1; D unclear. The V gene lost 1 base and the J gene lost 1 base, with 7 bases spanning the gap. The CDR3 has 14 residues. Germline V gene sequence: CDR1 LNHDA, CDR2 SQIVND (reference sequence). The CDR3 is CASSIVGENTEAFF. In nucleotides, the CDR3 is TGTGCCAGTAGTATAGTGGGCGAGAACACTGAAGCTTTCTTT. The full variable domain, rest sourced from reference TRBV19 and TRBJ1-1, is DGGITQSPKYLFRKEGQNVTLSCEQNLNHDAMYWYRQDPGQGLRLIYYSQIVNDFQKGDIAEGYSVSREKKESFPLTVTSAQKNPTAFYLCASSIVGENTEAFFGQGTRLTVV.

This clonotype was detected many times. The genes are TRBV11-2 and TRBJ2-7; 11 positions match TRBD2. Per germline, CDR1 SGHAT and CDR2 FQNNGV. V shed 5 bases, J shed 5 bases, and the junction held 5 bases outside the gene matches. This CDR3 spans 14 amino acids. Here the CDR3 reads CASSPGGLADEQYF. DNA for the CDR3: TGTGCCAGCAGCCCCGGGGGACTAGCGGACGAGCAGTACTTC. The full variable domain, with the rest looked up from reference TRBV11-2 and TRBJ2-7, is EAGVAQSPRYKIIEKRQSVAFWCNPISGHATLYWYQQILGQGPKLLIQFQNNGVVDDSQLPKDRFSAERLKGVDSTLKIQPAKLEDSAVYLCASSPGGLADEQYFGPGTRLTVT.

There are a few counts of this clonotype. The chain is built from TRBV28 and TRBJ2-1, with D perhaps assigned TRBD1 or TRBD2 (7 bases each). V was pared by 5 bases and J by 2 bases, with 16 bases between. The germline CDR1 and CDR2 sequences are MDHEN and SYDVKM. The CDR3 sequence is 16 residues long. Written as DNA, the CDR3 is TGTGCCAGCAGTCCGCTCTCAGGGGGGGCCTACAATGAGCAGTTCTTC. It translates to CASSPLSGGAYNEQFF.

This rearrangement joins TRBV10-2 to TRBJ1-3; D unclear. V lost 0 bases, J lost 3 bases, and 12 bases lay in between. Germline CDR1 reads WSHSY; CDR2 reads SAAADI. This CDR3 is 16 amino acids long. DNA for the CDR3: TGCGCCAGCAGTGAGTCTTTTTACCCTGTTGGAAACACCATATATTTT. It is translated as CASSESFYPVGNTIYF.

The chain couples TRBV2 to TRBJ2-7; D possibly corresponds to TRBD1 (5 bases). V gave up 8 bases and J gave up 5 bases, with 13 bases separating them. Germline values: CDR1 SNHLY, CDR2 FYNNEI. This CDR3 spans 12 amino acids. The CDR3: CASLTQGDEQYF. The CDR3 DNA reads as TGTGCCAGCTTGACCCAAGGGGACGAGCAGTACTTC.

This clonotype came up many times. V usage is TRBV2 and J usage is TRBJ2-3, with TRBD2 matching 11 bases. With V trimmed by 2 bases and J by 3 bases, 7 bases remained unmatched. The CDR3 totals 17 residues. Germline V gives CDR1 SNHLY, CDR2 FYNNEI. Written as DNA, the CDR3 is TGTGCCAGCAGTGAAACCCGGACTAGCGGGTCTACAGATACGCAGTATTTT. Translation gives CASSETRTSGSTDTQYF.

The chain employs TRBV5-5 and TRBJ2-7; maybe TRBD1 (6 bases). Trimming removed 0 bases at V and 3 bases at J, with 19 bases between. Germline CDR1 and CDR2: SGHKS and YYEKEE (reference sequence). CDR3 length: 17 amino acids. The DNA of the CDR3 is TGTGCCAGCAGCTTGGCCTTTTTCCGGGACACCGACTACGAGCAGTACTTC. Translation gives CASSLAFFRDTDYEQYF.

This rearrangement joins TRBV6-7 to TRBJ2-1, with TRBD2 matching over 10 bases. TRBV6-7 is known as an ORF, though its function is uncertain. The J segment lost 5 bases and the V segment lost 4 bases, leaving 8 bases of the junction unmatched. The CDR3 is 16 amino acids. In nucleotides, the CDR3 is TGTGCCAGCAGTTCCGGAAGCGGGAGGGCCGACAATGAGCAGTTCTTC. Translated: CASSSGSGRADNEQFF.

This sequence joins TRBV3-1 and TRBJ1-1; D unresolved. The CDR3 is made up of 13 amino acids. Trimming pared 3 bases from V and 6 bases from J, leaving 11 bases between. Looked up from germline, CDR1 is LGHDT and CDR2 is YNNKEL (reference sequence). CDR3 nucleotide sequence: TGTGCCAGCAGCCAGGGGATAATGGCTGAAGCTTTCTTT. It encodes CASSQGIMAEAFF.

This clonotype appeared a few times. The chain couples TRBV12-3 or TRBV12-4 to TRBJ2-1; D gene ambiguous. The ends were cut back, 1 base at V and 6 bases at J, with 13 bases in the middle. The CDR3 length is 15 residues. The CDR3 loop is CASSLEKIVGNEQFF. Written as DNA, the CDR3 is TGTGCCAGCAGTTTAGAAAAGATAGTCGGCAATGAGCAGTTCTTC.

This clonotype was counted a few times. This chain connects TRBV5-1 to TRBJ2-1; no clear D. This CDR3 is 14 amino acids long. V dropped 7 bases and J dropped 2 bases, with 13 bases sitting between them. Germline CDR1 SGHRS, CDR2 YFSETQ. CDR3 protein: CASSAADPYNEQFF. The CDR3 DNA reads TGCGCCAGCTCCGCGGCAGACCCCTACAATGAGCAGTTCTTC.

This clonotype was observed a few times. Since no conserved phenylalanine or tryptophan closes the CDR3, a read error is the likely cause. The chain joins TRBV28 to TRBJ2-7, with 10 bases matching TRBD1. Trimming took 8 bases from V and 0 from J; bases not matched to a gene: 4. Germline V gene sequence: CDR1 MDHEN, CDR2 SYDVKM. The CDR3 sequence is 14 residues long. The CDR3 spells CASRRQGASYEQYS. CDR3 in DNA: TGTGCCAGCCGGCGACAGGGGGCCTCCTACGAGCAGTACTCC.